The 8 T cell receptor beta chains in this list originate from one sample, sequenced in a study of T cell responses to AZD1222 COVID-19 vaccine. Clones were read by immunoSEQ multiplex PCR, and TCRdb kept only the in-frame ones, dropping some. The sample consists of some 130,000 clones, 85% of them appearing once. The sequences come from peripheral blood, collected 28 days after the second dose of the MenACWY control vaccine. All receptors derive from an adult who received the MenACWY meningococcal vaccine as a control.

CDR3 nucleotide sequence: TGTGCCAGCAGCCCAGAAACAGGGGGCACAGATACGCAGTATTTT. The encoded protein is CASSPETGGTDTQYF. V gene TRBV3-1 (or the pseudogene TRBV3-2) combines with J gene TRBJ2-3; 7 bases are shared with TRBD1. From germline, CDR1 is LGHDT and CDR2 YNNKEL (reference sequence). V was clipped by 4 bases and J by 1 base; unmatched bases: 5. CDR3 length: 15 amino acids.

The CDR3 DNA sequence: TGTGCCAGCAGCGTAGCTCGACGGGGTGAGCAGTTCTTC. Amino acid sequence: CASSVARRGEQFF. The chain links TRBV9 to TRBJ2-1; possibly TRBD2 for D (5 bases). V was cut by 0 bases and J by 9 bases, with 10 bases left in between. This CDR3 contains 13 residues. Germline CDR1 is SGDLS and CDR2 is YYNGEE.

V gene TRBV9 combines with J gene TRBJ1-1, with D unresolved. This CDR3 region has 13 residues. The germline V gene encodes CDR1 SGDLS and CDR2 YYNGEE. Deletions cut 0 bases from V and 6 bases from J, with 9 bases between. The CDR3 is CASSVGPLPEAFF. Written as DNA, the CDR3 is TGTGCCAGCAGCGTAGGGCCCCTCCCTGAAGCTTTCTTT.

The chain carries TRBV5-6 and TRBJ1-2; TRBD1 matches 7 bases. Germline V gene data show CDR1 as SGHDT and CDR2 as YYEEEE. CDR3 length equals 16 residues. V was clipped by 6 bases and J by 5 bases; unmatched bases: 16. The CDR3 loop is CASIIGGAPWIYGYTF. The CDR3 DNA reads as TGTGCCAGCATTATAGGGGGCGCCCCCTGGATATATGGCTACACCTTC.

The V call is TRBV5-1, the J call TRBJ1-6; D uncertain. The CDR3 spans 15 residues. CDR1 is SGHRS, CDR2 YFSETQ, per germline. Trimming shortened V by 0 bases and J by 7 bases, and 11 bases separated the two germline ends. In nucleotides, the CDR3 is TGCGCCAGCAGCTTGGAAGGAGCGGGGAATTCACCCCTCCACTTT. It codes for CASSLEGAGNSPLHF.

V is TRBV4-2 and J is TRBJ1-6, with unresolved D. The germline CDR1 and CDR2 sequences are LGHNA and YNFKEQ. V was pared by 0 bases and J by 9 bases, with 12 bases between. The CDR3 sequence is 15 residues long. CDR3 nucleotides: TGTGCCAGCAGCCAAGATCGGGCGATAGGTTCACCCCTCCACTTT. Its protein is CASSQDRAIGSPLHF.

The V gene is TRBV24-1, the J gene TRBJ2-7, with 8 bases that match TRBD1. V shed 7 bases and J 0 bases; nucleotides not matched to a gene: 7. CDR1 KGHDR and CDR2 SFDVKD come from the germline V gene. This CDR3 comprises 15 residues. This chain's CDR3 is CATRLNRGYSYEQYF. In nucleotides, the CDR3 is TGTGCCACCAGGCTAAACAGGGGGTACTCCTACGAGCAGTACTTC.

The V and J genes are TRBV4-2 and TRBJ1-5, with unresolved D. V was clipped by 2 bases and J by 2 bases, with 10 bases between them. Looked up from germline, CDR1 is LGHNA and CDR2 is YNFKEQ. The CDR3 extends over 15 amino acids. Here the CDR3 DNA reads TGTGCCAGCAGCCAACATGAGAGGGGCAATCAGCCCCAGCATTTT. It specifies CASSQHERGNQPQHF.